The rows below give T cell receptor beta chains drawn from one sample of a study of T cells in Graves' hyperthyroidism and ophthalmopathy. TCRdb re-called the multiplex PCR reads with MiXCR, one entry per CDR3 protein. The table lists over 300,000 distinct CDR3 sequences, approximately 15% of them singletons. The sequenced sample was blood. The receptors come from a woman in her sixties or seventies with Graves' hyperthyroidism. The conserved cysteine and the conserved F or W are not part of the CDR3 here. Not all rows give a size; the values are once, few, many and, for expanded clones, a class.

V: TRBV24-1
size: few
J: TRBJ2-7
CDR3: ATSDPSVNYEQY

V: TRBV19
size: many
J: TRBJ2-5
CDR3: ASSMGTIAETQY

V: TRBV19
size: NA
J: TRBJ1-4
CDR3: ASISLATNEKLF

V: TRBV10-2
size: few
J: TRBJ2-4
CDR3: ASSHPTEAKNIQY

V: TRBV2
size: NA
J: TRBJ2-3
CDR3: ASSKEDTQY

V: TRBV5-6
size: NA
J: TRBJ1-1
CDR3: ASRQGGGTEAF

V: TRBV28
size: many
J: TRBJ2-3
CDR3: ASTPGGTDTQY

V: TRBV28
size: few
J: TRBJ2-5
CDR3: ASSFMGGPQETQY

V: TRBV11-2
size: many
J: TRBJ1-1
CDR3: ASSVGMNTEAF

V: TRBV19
size: NA
J: TRBJ2-1
CDR3: ASSITVSYNEQF

V: TRBV2
size: once
J: TRBJ2-5
CDR3: ASRPTSGPQETQY

V: TRBV10-3
size: many
J: TRBJ2-7
CDR3: AISEPGDEQY

V: TRBV29-1
size: many
J: TRBJ2-1
CDR3: SVSDPVGYNEQF

V: TRBV6-1
size: many
J: TRBJ2-3
CDR3: ATLASGTDTQY

V: TRBV30
size: many
J: TRBJ1-1
CDR3: AWSPQGNTEAF

V: TRBV18
size: many
J: TRBJ2-2
CDR3: ASSKTGVNTGELF

V: TRBV2
size: NA
J: TRBJ1-5
CDR3: ASSVGQTDNQPQH

V: TRBV7-9
size: many
J: TRBJ2-1
CDR3: ASSLEANEQF

V: TRBV11-3
size: many
J: TRBJ2-1
CDR3: ASSFWIDNEQF

V: TRBV18
size: many
J: TRBJ2-1
CDR3: ASSPREGEQF

V: TRBV11-2
size: few
J: TRBJ2-4
CDR3: ASIGRAKNIQY

V: TRBV4-1
size: many
J: TRBJ1-4
CDR3: ASSTGQLSLNEKLF

V: TRBV4-1
size: many
J: TRBJ2-1
CDR3: ASSQVVVYLNEQF

V: TRBV9
size: NA
J: TRBJ2-2
CDR3: ASSVTGTSGSSGELF

V: TRBV18
size: many
J: TRBJ1-1
CDR3: ASSPGRDTEAF

V: TRBV19
size: NA
J: TRBJ1-5
CDR3: ASGKTGYSNQPQH

V: TRBV2
size: NA
J: TRBJ1-1
CDR3: ASKGGGPEAF

V: TRBV10-3
size: many
J: TRBJ2-7
CDR3: AISERGGAHEQY

V: TRBV5-1
size: few
J: TRBJ1-1
CDR3: ASRGQGASNAEAF

V: TRBV6-1
size: NA
J: TRBJ2-7
CDR3: ASRPRRVFSYEQY

V: TRBV19
size: few
J: TRBJ1-1
CDR3: ASRDGTEAF

V: TRBV19
size: few
J: TRBJ2-7
CDR3: ASSIGDRGLYEQY

V: TRBV4-1
size: many
J: TRBJ1-1
CDR3: ASSPLPGWTEAF

V: TRBV4-2
size: NA
J: TRBJ2-3
CDR3: ASSQGMGDPRADTQY

V: TRBV4-1
size: NA
J: TRBJ2-2
CDR3: ASSQVGGTGELF

V: TRBV12-5
size: NA
J: TRBJ2-3
CDR3: ASGLGKGGPDTQY

V: TRBV7-9
size: NA
J: TRBJ1-4
CDR3: ASSLRTGINEKLF